This T cell receptor beta chain was obtained from a study of blood T cell repertoires in COVID-19. The overall study: The origin of the acute and convalescent COVID-19 samples was the United States, Italy and Spain.

The CDR3 is 13 amino acids. From germline, CDR1 is LNHNV and CDR2 YYDKDF (reference sequence). Trimming shortened V by 0 bases and J by 5 bases, and 7 bases separated the two germline ends. Under the authors' procedure: Researchers report that nucleated cell counts were estimated from reference gene primer amplification. Some clones are missing from TCRdb's copy, which holds only in-frame ones; the method was immunoSEQ multiplex PCR. For V, J and clone size, that table is used; D and trimming come from the DNA. The sample shows around 120,000 clones, 60% to 85% of them seen only once. The sample taken for sequencing was peripheral blood. The chain links TRBV15 to TRBJ1-1, with D tentatively TRBD1 (6 bases). The receptor was derived from a human donor with acute or convalescent COVID-19. The donor label of this sample is uncertain. The CDR3 reads CATSRDRGTEAFF. DNA of the CDR3: TGTGCCACCAGCAGAGATAGGGGGACTGAAGCTTTCTTT.